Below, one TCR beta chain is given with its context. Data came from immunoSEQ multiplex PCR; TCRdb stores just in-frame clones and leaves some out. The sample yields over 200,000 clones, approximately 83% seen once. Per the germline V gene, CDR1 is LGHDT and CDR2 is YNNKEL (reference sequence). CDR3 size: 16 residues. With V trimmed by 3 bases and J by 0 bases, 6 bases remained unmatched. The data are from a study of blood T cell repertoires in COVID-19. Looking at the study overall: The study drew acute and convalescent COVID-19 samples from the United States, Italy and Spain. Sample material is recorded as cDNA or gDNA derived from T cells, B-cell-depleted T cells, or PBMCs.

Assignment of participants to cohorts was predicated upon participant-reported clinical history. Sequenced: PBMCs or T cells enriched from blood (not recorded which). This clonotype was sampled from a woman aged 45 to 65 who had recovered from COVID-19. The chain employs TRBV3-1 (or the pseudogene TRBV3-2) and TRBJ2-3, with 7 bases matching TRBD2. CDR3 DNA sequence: TGTGCCAGCAGCCAGATAGCGGGCCCTAGCACAGATACGCAGTATTTT. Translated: CASSQIAGPSTDTQYF.